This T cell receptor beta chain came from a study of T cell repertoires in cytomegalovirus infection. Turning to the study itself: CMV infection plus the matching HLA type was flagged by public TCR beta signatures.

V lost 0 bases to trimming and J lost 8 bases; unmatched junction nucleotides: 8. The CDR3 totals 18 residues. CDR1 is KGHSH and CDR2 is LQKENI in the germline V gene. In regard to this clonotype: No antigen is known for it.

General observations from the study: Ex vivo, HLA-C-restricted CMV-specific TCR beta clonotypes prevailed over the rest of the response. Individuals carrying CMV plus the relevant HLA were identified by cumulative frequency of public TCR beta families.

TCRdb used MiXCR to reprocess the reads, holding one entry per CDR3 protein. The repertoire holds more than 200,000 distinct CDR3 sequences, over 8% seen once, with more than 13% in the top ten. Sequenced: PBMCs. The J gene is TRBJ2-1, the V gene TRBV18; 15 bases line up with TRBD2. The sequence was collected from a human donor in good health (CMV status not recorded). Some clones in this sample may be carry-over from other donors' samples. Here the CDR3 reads CASSPPMGLAGGSHEQFF. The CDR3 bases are TGTGCCAGCTCACCACCGATGGGACTAGCGGGAGGATCACATGAGCAGTTCTTC.